Each of the 11 T cell receptor beta chains below was sequenced from the same sample in a study of PD-1 and CTLA-4 blockade in melanoma. Produced via immunoSEQ multiplex PCR; TCRdb's table is partial and in-frame only. The sample consists of 30,000 to 35,000 clones, around 93% of them appearing once. The sequencing used CD8+ T cells from peripheral blood, collected from a patient given anti-PD-1 treatment. The receptors originated from a human donor with melanoma.

V is TRBV7-8 and J is TRBJ1-4; 7 bases fit TRBD1. With 5 bases clipped from V and 8 bases from J, the junction kept 8 bases outside the gene matches. The germline gives CDR1 SGHVS, CDR2 FQNEAQ. The CDR3 spans 14 residues. DNA of the CDR3: TGTGCCAGCAGCGCCACAGGGGCTGGAGAAAAACTGTTTTTT. The encoded protein is CASSATGAGEKLFF.

In DNA, the CDR3 is TGTGCCAGCTCACCTGACATAGCGGCTGAAGATACGCAGTATTTT. This gives the protein CASSPDIAAEDTQYF. V usage is TRBV18 and J usage is TRBJ2-3, with D possibly being TRBD2 (6 bases). Germline CDR1 is KGHSH and CDR2 is LQKENI. The CDR3 loop spans 15 amino acids. V was clipped by 3 bases and J by 5 bases, with 15 bases between them.

The genes are TRBV27 and TRBJ1-1; the match to TRBD1 covers 7 bases. The CDR3 spans 14 residues. Germline values: CDR1 MNHEY, CDR2 SMNVEV (reference sequence). Trimming removed 8 bases from V and 6 bases from J; junction bases left unmatched: 12. CDR3 sequence: CASSPETGSPEAFF. In DNA, the CDR3 is TGTGCCAGCTCGCCCGAGACAGGGAGCCCTGAAGCTTTCTTT.

This clone was counted a single time. The chain carries TRBV7-9 and TRBJ1-1, with D perhaps matching TRBD1 (5 bases). V was clipped by 5 bases and J by 1 base, with 8 bases between them. This CDR3 spans 13 amino acids. Germline V gives CDR1 SEHNR, CDR2 FQNEAQ (reference sequence). This CDR3 reads CASSPTANTEAFF. The CDR3 nucleotides read TGTGCCAGCAGCCCGACAGCGAACACTGAAGCTTTCTTT.

The rearrangement uses TRBV5-6 and TRBJ1-6; 7 positions match TRBD1. The junction had 6 bases not matched to a gene; V was cut back by 0 bases and J by 12 bases. This CDR3 is 14 amino acids long. Germline loops: CDR1 SGHDT, CDR2 YYEEEE. CDR3 protein: CASSLAGTEKPLHF. For the CDR3, the DNA is TGTGCCAGCAGCTTGGCCGGGACAGAGAAACCCCTCCACTTT.

The V gene is TRBV6-2 or TRBV6-3, the J gene TRBJ2-7; a weak D match, TRBD1 (6 bases). Germline loops: CDR1 MNHEY, CDR2 SVGEGT. V was trimmed by 4 bases and J by 3 bases, leaving 10 bases between them. The CDR3 sequence is 13 residues long. The CDR3 here is CASSSDRHYEQYF. The CDR3 nucleotides read TGTGCCAGCAGTTCTGACAGGCACTACGAGCAGTACTTC.

The J gene is TRBJ2-5, the V gene TRBV7-9; 10 positions agree with TRBD2. CDR1 is SEHNR, CDR2 FQNEAQ, per germline (reference sequence). J gave up 5 bases and V 4 bases, and 10 bases lay outside the gene matches. CDR3 length: 16 residues. CDR3 sequence reads: CASSSTSGIDRETQYF. In DNA, the CDR3 is TGTGCCAGCAGCTCTACTAGCGGGATAGACCGGGAGACCCAGTACTTC.

The rearrangement joins TRBV7-9 to TRBJ1-1; the match to TRBD1 covers 7 bases. The trim removed 3 bases at V and 4 bases at J, leaving 5 bases unmatched. The CDR3 has 14 residues. Germline CDR1 SEHNR, CDR2 FQNEAQ (reference sequence). The CDR3 DNA is TGTGCCAGCAGCTTCCGACAGGGATCCACTGAAGCTTTCTTT. Its translation is CASSFRQGSTEAFF.

V gene TRBV28 combines with J gene TRBJ1-2; no firm D call. The CDR3 loop spans 12 amino acids. The V gene lost 6 bases and the J gene lost 12 bases, with 17 bases spanning the gap. The germline CDR1 and CDR2 sequences are MDHEN and SYDVKM. CDR3 protein: CASRASDPLHTF. The CDR3 region has the DNA TGTGCCAGCAGAGCATCGGACCCCTTGCACACCTTC.

The V gene is TRBV30, the J gene TRBJ1-5; 7 bases are shared with TRBD1. The ends lost 2 bases at V and 6 bases at J; junction bases unmatched: 4. The CDR3 is 13 amino acids. Germline V gene sequence: CDR1 GTSNPN, CDR2 SVGIG (reference sequence). The CDR3 DNA is TGTGCCTGGAGTCAGGGGGGGTCTCAGCCCCAGCATTTT. Translated, it gives CAWSQGGSQPQHF.

The chain links TRBV30 to TRBJ2-1, with TRBD1 matching over 10 bases. CDR3 length equals 15 residues. Trimming cost V 0 bases and J 5 bases; bases outside gene matches: 4. Germline values: CDR1 GTSNPN, CDR2 SVGIG (reference sequence). CDR3 amino acids: CAWSVLGTGDNEQFF. Here the CDR3 DNA reads TGTGCCTGGAGTGTACTAGGGACAGGGGACAATGAGCAGTTCTTC. The full variable domain, with the rest looked up from reference TRBV30 and TRBJ2-1, is SQTIHQWPATLVQPVGSPLSLECTVEGTSNPNLYWYRQAAGRGLQLLFYSVGIGQISSEVPQNLSASRPQDRQFILSSKKLLLSDSGFYLCAWSVLGTGDNEQFFGPGTRLTVL.